Listed below are T cell receptor beta chains from one sample, sequenced in a study of regulatory T cells. Profiled with immunoSEQ multiplex PCR; TCRdb holds only in-frame clones, not every one. The sample has tens of thousands of clones, 80% to 95% seen once. Input material: CD8+ T cells sorted from blood. These receptors were taken from a child between 2 and 9 years old with CD3G deficiency. Each CDR3 is given with its conserved first and last residue. D genes are given only for firm matches. Clone sizes are given selectively: once, few, many, or a class where the clone is expanded.

v_call	j_call	clone_size	cdr3_length	d_call	cdr3_aa	cdr3_nt
TRBV5-1	TRBJ1-3	NA	15	NA	CASSLGDGSGNTIYF	TGCGCCAGCAGCTTGGGGGACGGCTCTGGAAACACCATATATTTT
TRBV5-1	TRBJ1-1	NA	14	TRBD1	CASSPGQGYTEAFF	TGCGCCAGCAGCCCCGGACAGGGCTACACTGAAGCTTTCTTT
TRBV28	TRBJ1-2	NA	12	NA	CASSSGVRGYTF	TGTGCCAGCAGTTCTGGAGTTCGTGGCTACACCTTC
TRBV16	TRBJ2-1	NA	18	NA	CASSQSSRFRDLHNEQFF	TGTGCCAGCAGCCAATCGTCTCGATTTCGGGACCTCCACAATGAGCAGTTCTTC
TRBV6-1	TRBJ2-7	NA	15	NA	CASSEAGGPSYEQYF	TGTGCCAGCAGTGAAGCGGGGGGACCGTCCTACGAGCAGTACTTC
TRBV19	TRBJ2-5	NA	13	NA	CASSMWGGETQYF	TGTGCCAGTAGTATGTGGGGCGGCGAGACCCAGTACTTC
TRBV7-9	TRBJ2-7	NA	13	NA	CASSLDHTYEQYF	TGTGCCAGCAGCTTAGACCACACCTACGAGCAGTACTTC
TRBV7-8	TRBJ2-3	NA	16	NA	CASSLEVSSSTDTQYF	TGTGCCAGCAGCTTAGAAGTATCGTCTAGCACAGATACGCAGTATTTT
TRBV6-6	TRBJ2-2	NA	12	NA	CASSFGLGELFF	TGTGCCAGCAGTTTCGGTCTCGGGGAGCTGTTTTTT
TRBV28	TRBJ2-7	NA	14	NA	CASSSGGAAYEQYF	TGTGCCAGCAGTTCCGGGGGCGCCGCCTACGAGCAGTACTTC
TRBV28	TRBJ2-4	NA	14	NA	CASSLRQRKNIQYF	TGTGCCAGCAGTTTACGACAGAGGAAAAACATTCAGTACTTC
TRBV11-2	TRBJ2-7	NA	17	TRBD2	CASSSQIGLAGVFEQYF	TGTGCCAGCAGCTCTCAAATCGGACTAGCGGGAGTTTTCGAGCAGTACTTC
TRBV27	TRBJ2-7	NA	14	TRBD2	CASSPGLGTYEQYF	TGTGCCAGCAGTCCAGGACTAGGAACCTACGAGCAGTACTTC
TRBV23-1	TRBJ2-2	NA	22	TRBD2	CASSQLQAGAPYMLQNTGELFF	TGCGCCAGCAGTCAACTTCAAGCGGGAGCCCCATATATGCTCCAGAACACCGGGGAGCTGTTTTTT
TRBV28	TRBJ2-3	NA	15	NA	CASSYREESTDTQYF	TGTGCCAGCAGTTACAGGGAAGAGAGCACAGATACGCAGTATTTT
TRBV11-3	TRBJ1-2	once	13	NA	CASSLVGTYGYTF	TGTGCCAGCAGCTTAGTAGGGACATATGGCTACACCTTC
TRBV7-9	TRBJ1-1	NA	13	NA	CASSQDTNTEAFF	TGTGCCAGCAGCCAAGATACGAACACTGAAGCTTTCTTT
TRBV5-8	TRBJ2-5	NA	16	TRBD2	CASSRVWGGRRETQYF	TGTGCCAGCAGCCGAGTTTGGGGGGGAAGGCGAGAGACCCAGTACTTC
TRBV6-1	TRBJ2-7	NA	15	TRBD2	CASSFDPGGSYEQYF	TGTGCCAGCAGCTTTGACCCCGGGGGGTCCTACGAGCAGTACTTC
TRBV11-2	TRBJ2-3	NA	14	NA	CASSLGGGTDTQYF	TGTGCCAGCAGCTTAGGGGGAGGCACAGATACGCAGTATTTT
TRBV19	TRBJ1-1	NA	13	NA	CASSMDGYTEAFF	TGTGCCAGTAGTATGGACGGCTACACTGAAGCTTTCTTT
TRBV7-9	TRBJ2-7	NA	14	NA	CASSKSDAPDEQYF	TGTGCCAGCAGCAAATCGGACGCGCCGGACGAGCAGTACTTC
TRBV30	TRBJ2-2	NA	12	NA	CASNGAGGELFF	TGTGCCTCCAACGGAGCCGGCGGGGAGCTGTTTTTT
TRBV28	TRBJ2-7	once	14	NA	CASSGVGWDYEQYF	TGTGCCAGCAGTGGAGTGGGCTGGGACTACGAGCAGTACTTC
TRBV28	TRBJ1-5	NA	17	NA	CASSSRTDIHSNQPQHF	TGTGCCAGCAGCTCTCGGACAGATATACATAGCAATCAGCCCCAGCATTTT
TRBV28	TRBJ1-5	NA	16	NA	CASFAGYGRTNQPQHF	TGTGCCAGTTTCGCCGGTTATGGACGGACCAATCAGCCCCAGCATTTT
TRBV6-1	TRBJ2-2	NA	15	TRBD2	CASRRLAGVIGELFF	TGTGCCAGCAGACGACTAGCGGGAGTGATCGGGGAGCTGTTTTTT
TRBV11-1	TRBJ2-4	NA	17	TRBD2	CASNSPCLSGRAHGGNF	TGTGCCAGCAACTCCCCCTGTCTTAGCGGGAGGGCCCACGGCGGGAACTTC
TRBV7-9	TRBJ2-5	NA	15	NA	CASSLGGRPSETQYF	TGTGCCAGCAGCTTAGGAGGGCGGCCCTCGGAGACCCAGTACTTC
TRBV27	TRBJ2-2	NA	17	TRBD2	CASSSLGSGKVGGELFF	TGTGCCAGCAGTTCCCTAGGGAGCGGGAAAGTCGGCGGGGAGCTGTTTTTT
TRBV28	TRBJ2-7	NA	14	NA	CASSQGGVGTEQYF	TGTGCCAGCAGCCAAGGAGGAGTAGGGACCGAGCAGTACTTC
TRBV7-9	TRBJ1-3	NA	14	NA	CASRTDFVGNTIYF	TGTGCCAGCAGAACCGATTTTGTGGGAAACACCATATATTTT
TRBV7-9	TRBJ1-4	once	15	NA	CASSLSGSPGEKLFF	TGTGCCAGCAGCTTATCAGGCAGCCCGGGCGAAAAACTGTTTTTT
TRBV28	TRBJ2-1	NA	14	NA	CASSTWTEINEQFF	TGTGCCAGCAGTACCTGGACAGAGATTAATGAGCAGTTCTTC
TRBV5-1	TRBJ2-3	NA	14	NA	CASSLEGLGDTQYF	TGCGCCAGCAGCTTGGAGGGCCTGGGAGATACGCAGTATTTT
TRBV14	TRBJ2-7	once	14	NA	CASSQGEADHEQYF	TGTGCCAGCAGCCAAGGCGAGGCGGACCACGAGCAGTACTTC
TRBV4-1	TRBJ2-2	NA	14	TRBD2	CASSQSIGGRELFF	TGCGCCAGCAGCCAAAGTATCGGGGGGAGGGAGCTGTTTTTT
TRBV7-9	TRBJ2-1	once	13	NA	CASSVSEYNEQFF	TGTGCCAGCAGCGTAAGCGAATACAATGAGCAGTTCTTC
TRBV7-2	TRBJ2-5	few	14	NA	CASSLAGGHETQYF	TGTGCCAGCAGCTTAGCGGGGGGTCACGAGACCCAGTACTTC
TRBV7-9	TRBJ2-3	NA	17	TRBD2	CASSPTPGLAGADTQYF	TGTGCCAGCAGCCCGACCCCGGGACTAGCGGGCGCAGATACGCAGTATTTT
TRBV13	TRBJ2-7	NA	13	NA	CASSYGVSYEQYF	TGTGCCAGCAGCTATGGGGTCTCCTACGAGCAGTACTTC
TRBV19	TRBJ2-7	NA	14	NA	CASSIAHGSYEQYF	TGTGCCAGTAGTATAGCCCACGGCTCCTACGAGCAGTACTTC
TRBV19	TRBJ2-6	NA	14	NA	CASTQGYGANVLTF	TGTGCCAGTACCCAGGGGTACGGGGCCAACGTCCTGACTTTC
TRBV7-8	TRBJ2-6	NA	16	NA	CASSPRAPSGANVLTF	TGTGCCAGCAGCCCACGGGCCCCCTCTGGGGCCAACGTCCTGACTTTC
TRBV4-2	TRBJ2-7	NA	14	NA	CASSQAAGTYEQYF	TGTGCCAGCAGCCAAGCGGCGGGAACCTACGAGCAGTACTTC
TRBV28	TRBJ2-7	NA	16	NA	CASSSRSDPGGYEQYF	TGTGCCAGCAGTTCGCGCAGTGACCCCGGCGGCTACGAGCAGTACTTC
TRBV28	TRBJ2-1	NA	14	TRBD2	CASSLSGTNNEQFF	TGTGCCAGCAGTTTAAGCGGGACTAACAATGAGCAGTTCTTC